Listed below are T cell receptor beta chains from one sample, sequenced in a study of blood T cell repertoires in COVID-19. Sequenced by immunoSEQ multiplex PCR; TCRdb stores in-frame clones only, minus some. The data hold approximately 260,000 clones, with roughly 86% observed a single time. Material: PBMCs or T cells enriched from blood (not recorded which). The source is a woman aged 40 to 50 with acute COVID-19. Each CDR3 is given with its conserved first and last residue. The D gene is left open where the match is weak. Size is stated for part of the rows, as once, few or many counts, or as a class when the clone is expanded.

CDR3 length: 14; D gene: .; clone size: .; V gene: TRBV6-5; J gene: TRBJ2-3; CDR3 protein: CASSYSREDYTQYF; CDR3 DNA: TGTGCCAGCAGTTACTCCCGGGAAGATTATACGCAGTATTTT
CDR3 length: 15; D gene: .; clone size: .; V gene: TRBV15; J gene: TRBJ2-2; CDR3 protein: CATSRPSLNTGELFF; CDR3 DNA: TGTGCCACCAGCAGACCCTCCCTGAACACCGGGGAGCTGTTTTTT
CDR3 length: 14; D gene: .; clone size: .; V gene: TRBV18; J gene: TRBJ2-7; CDR3 protein: CASSPLLGTYEQYF; CDR3 DNA: TGTGCCAGCTCACCACTTCTGGGCACCTACGAGCAGTACTTC
CDR3 length: 16; D gene: .; clone size: .; V gene: TRBV5-1; J gene: TRBJ2-7; CDR3 protein: CASSLAEGKRGYEQYF; CDR3 DNA: TGCGCCAGCAGCTTGGCCGAAGGGAAAAGGGGATACGAGCAGTACTTC
CDR3 length: 13; D gene: .; clone size: .; V gene: TRBV14; J gene: TRBJ1-2; CDR3 protein: CASSLTGPTGYTF; CDR3 DNA: TGTGCCAGCAGCTTAACAGGGCCAACTGGCTACACCTTC
CDR3 length: 13; D gene: .; clone size: few; V gene: TRBV2; J gene: TRBJ1-5; CDR3 protein: CASIGVPNQPQHF; CDR3 DNA: TGTGCCAGCATCGGGGTCCCTAATCAGCCCCAGCATTTT
CDR3 length: 14; D gene: TRBD2; clone size: .; V gene: TRBV19; J gene: TRBJ2-7; CDR3 protein: CASSISGGTYEQYF; CDR3 DNA: TGTGCCAGTAGTATCTCGGGGGGAACCTACGAGCAGTACTTC
CDR3 length: 12; D gene: .; clone size: few; V gene: TRBV11-3; J gene: TRBJ1-4; CDR3 protein: CASVTGLEKLFF; CDR3 DNA: TGTGCCAGCGTTACAGGGCTGGAAAAACTGTTTTTT
CDR3 length: 15; D gene: .; clone size: .; V gene: TRBV19; J gene: TRBJ2-1; CDR3 protein: CASSDGIRSYNEQFF; CDR3 DNA: TGTGCCAGTAGTGACGGGATCCGCTCCTACAATGAGCAGTTCTTC
CDR3 length: 18; D gene: TRBD2; clone size: many; V gene: TRBV19; J gene: TRBJ2-2; CDR3 protein: CASRGGAGDISNTGELFF; CDR3 DNA: TGTGCCAGTAGGGGCGGAGCGGGGGACATTTCGAACACCGGGGAGCTGTTTTTT
CDR3 length: 13; D gene: .; clone size: .; V gene: TRBV10-3; J gene: TRBJ1-4; CDR3 protein: CAIKSGKNEKLFF; CDR3 DNA: TGTGCCATCAAATCTGGCAAGAATGAAAAACTGTTTTTT
CDR3 length: 18; D gene: TRBD2; clone size: .; V gene: TRBV29-1; J gene: TRBJ2-5; CDR3 protein: CSVEGVRGEAGRSETQYF; CDR3 DNA: TGCAGCGTTGAAGGCGTTCGGGGTGAAGCGGGAAGGTCAGAGACCCAGTACTTC
CDR3 length: 15; D gene: TRBD1; clone size: .; V gene: TRBV5-1; J gene: TRBJ1-4; CDR3 protein: CASSLGQWANEKLFF; CDR3 DNA: TGCGCCAGCAGCCTGGGACAGTGGGCTAATGAAAAACTGTTTTTT
CDR3 length: 15; D gene: .; clone size: .; V gene: TRBV6-5; J gene: TRBJ2-7; CDR3 protein: CASSFDSKPSYEQYF; CDR3 DNA: TGTGCCAGCAGTTTTGACTCAAAACCCTCCTACGAGCAGTACTTC
CDR3 length: 14; D gene: TRBD2; clone size: once; V gene: TRBV2; J gene: TRBJ2-1; CDR3 protein: CASSGLAGSNEQFF; CDR3 DNA: TGTGCCAGCAGTGGATTAGCGGGTAGCAATGAGCAGTTCTTC
CDR3 length: 13; D gene: .; clone size: few; V gene: TRBV11-2; J gene: TRBJ1-4; CDR3 protein: CASSRNRGSGLFF; CDR3 DNA: TGTGCCAGCAGCAGAAATAGGGGGTCGGGACTGTTTTTT
CDR3 length: 11; D gene: .; clone size: .; V gene: TRBV20-1; J gene: TRBJ1-4; CDR3 protein: CSARKPRGLFF; CDR3 DNA: TGCAGTGCTAGAAAGCCCAGGGGACTGTTTTTT
CDR3 length: 13; D gene: .; clone size: .; V gene: TRBV7-9; J gene: TRBJ2-2; CDR3 protein: CASSLALSGELFF; CDR3 DNA: TGTGCCAGCAGCCTAGCGCTATCCGGGGAGCTGTTTTTT
CDR3 length: 14; D gene: TRBD2; clone size: .; V gene: TRBV15; J gene: TRBJ2-1; CDR3 protein: CATSTRTSGSSQFF; CDR3 DNA: TGTGCCACCAGCACAAGGACTAGCGGGAGTTCGCAGTTCTTC
CDR3 length: 17; D gene: TRBD1; clone size: .; V gene: TRBV24-1; J gene: TRBJ1-2; CDR3 protein: CATSDSAPGQGRNGYTF; CDR3 DNA: TGTGCCACCAGTGATTCGGCCCCCGGACAGGGACGGAATGGCTACACCTTC
CDR3 length: 16; D gene: TRBD2; clone size: .; V gene: TRBV9; J gene: TRBJ2-1; CDR3 protein: CASSANVNSGAGEQFF; CDR3 DNA: TGTGCCAGCAGCGCAAACGTGAATAGCGGGGCGGGTGAGCAGTTCTTC
CDR3 length: 16; D gene: TRBD1; clone size: .; V gene: TRBV9; J gene: TRBJ1-1; CDR3 protein: CASSAGTGGRNTEAFF; CDR3 DNA: TGTGCCAGCAGCGCAGGGACAGGGGGGAGGAACACTGAAGCTTTCTTT
CDR3 length: 13; D gene: TRBD2; clone size: .; V gene: TRBV7-8; J gene: TRBJ2-7; CDR3 protein: CASSYGTSREQYF; CDR3 DNA: TGTGCCAGCAGCTACGGGACTAGTCGCGAGCAGTACTTC